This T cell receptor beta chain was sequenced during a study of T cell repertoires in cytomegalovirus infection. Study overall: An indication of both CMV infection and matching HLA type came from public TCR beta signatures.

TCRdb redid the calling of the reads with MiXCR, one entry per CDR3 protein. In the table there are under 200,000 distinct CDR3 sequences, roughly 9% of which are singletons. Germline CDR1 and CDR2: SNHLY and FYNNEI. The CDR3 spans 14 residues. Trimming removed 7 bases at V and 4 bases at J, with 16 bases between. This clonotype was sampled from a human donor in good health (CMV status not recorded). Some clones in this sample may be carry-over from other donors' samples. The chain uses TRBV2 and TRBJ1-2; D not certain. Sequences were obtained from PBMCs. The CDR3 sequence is CASTPQDLGYGYTF. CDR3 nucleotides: TGTGCCAGCACCCCACAAGACCTGGGCTATGGCTACACCTTC.